Each of the 15 T cell receptor beta chains below was sequenced from the same sample in a study of T cell responses to AZD1222 COVID-19 vaccine. Using immunoSEQ multiplex PCR, the repertoire was profiled, and TCRdb retains in-frame clones only, with some absent. The data hold roughly 97,000 clones, with approximately 89% observed a single time. The sequenced sample was peripheral blood, obtained on day 0 of AZD1222 vaccination. Receptors originate from an adult in good health.

The chain recombines TRBV6-2 or TRBV6-3 with TRBJ2-3; 10 bases are shared with TRBD2. CDR1 MNHEY and CDR2 SVGEGT come from the germline V gene. The V segment lost 0 bases and the J segment 2 bases; nucleotides outside the gene matches: 8. The CDR3 runs 18 residues. CDR3 amino acids: CASSYSSGGSLFTDTQYF. In DNA form, the CDR3 reads TGTGCCAGCAGTTACTCTAGCGGGGGGTCCCTGTTCACAGATACGCAGTATTTT.

The chain has TRBV6-5 and TRBJ1-1, with D hard to call. V gave up 3 bases and J gave up 3 bases, with 17 bases separating them. This CDR3 is 16 amino acids long. Germline V CDR1 and CDR2: MNHEY, SVGAGI. The CDR3 spells CASSYSKLGSYTEAFF. The CDR3 coding sequence is TGTGCCAGCAGTTATTCAAAACTAGGGTCGTACACTGAAGCTTTCTTT.

The rearrangement uses TRBV6-4 and TRBJ1-1; 8 positions match TRBD1. Germline V gives CDR1 MRHNA, CDR2 SNTAGT. The CDR3 has 13 amino acids. V was clipped by 4 bases and J by 4 bases; unmatched bases: 2. The CDR3 nucleotides read TGTGCCAGCAGTGTTACAGGGGGCACTGAAGCTTTCTTT. Residues: CASSVTGGTEAFF.

This clone appeared a few times. V usage is TRBV3-1 (or the pseudogene TRBV3-2) and J usage is TRBJ1-3; 10 bases are a match to TRBD1. The germline gives CDR1 LGHDT, CDR2 YNNKEL (reference sequence). After removal of 11 bases from V and 6 bases from J, the junction contained 13 bases not matched to a gene. The CDR3 spans 15 residues. The CDR3 loop is CADSPGQGTSNTIYF. In DNA form, the CDR3 reads TGTGCCGATTCACCGGGACAGGGGACTTCAAACACCATATATTTT.

This chain joins TRBV7-3 and TRBJ1-1, with TRBD1 matching over 7 bases. Germline CDR1 SGHTA, CDR2 FQGTGA. V gave up 6 bases and J gave up 7 bases; unmatched junction bases: 8. This CDR3 has 13 amino acids. DNA of the CDR3: TGTGCCAGCAGAAATATCCGGGACAGTGAAGCTTTCTTT. Its translation is CASRNIRDSEAFF. The full variable domain, rest sourced from reference TRBV7-3 and TRBJ1-1, is GAGVSQTPSNKVTEKGKYVELRCDPISGHTALYWYRQSLGQGPEFLIYFQGTGAADDSGLPNDRFFAVRPEGSVSTLKIQRTERGDSAVYLCASRNIRDSEAFFGQGTRLTVV.

This clone was counted between two and nine times. The chain joins TRBV19 to TRBJ2-1, with 7 bases that match TRBD1. Germline V gene sequence: CDR1 LNHDA, CDR2 SQIVND (reference sequence). J lost 9 bases, V lost 4 bases, and 9 bases had no gene match. This CDR3 region has 14 residues. This chain's CDR3 is CASSRNRGEGEQFF. The CDR3 DNA reads as TGTGCCAGTAGTAGGAACAGGGGTGAGGGTGAGCAGTTCTTC.

This sequence joins TRBV7-8 and TRBJ2-7; D gene ambiguous. The CDR3 extends over 16 amino acids. Germline V gives CDR1 SGHVS, CDR2 FQNEAQ. Trimming pared 2 bases from V and 1 base from J, leaving 15 bases between. The CDR3 reads CASSLKVTTLSYEQYF. The CDR3 nucleotides are TGTGCCAGCAGCTTAAAAGTGACAACCCTGTCCTACGAGCAGTACTTC.

The V and J genes are TRBV6-5 and TRBJ1-5; D gene ambiguous. Trimming pared 7 bases from V and 3 bases from J, leaving 16 bases between. The CDR3 extends over 15 amino acids. The V gene's germline CDR1 is MNHEY and CDR2 SVGAGI. The CDR3 DNA follows: TGTGCCAGCAAAGGAGAAGAGGGCCTCAATCAGCCCCAGCATTTT. It specifies CASKGEEGLNQPQHF.

The rearrangement uses TRBV27 and TRBJ2-1, with TRBD2 identical over 10 bases. CDR1 and CDR2 from the germline V gene are MNHEY and SMNVEV (reference sequence). V shed 6 bases, J shed 8 bases, and the junction held 16 bases outside the gene matches. CDR3 length: 17 residues. The CDR3 DNA follows: TGTGCCAGCAGGGGAGGGACTAGCGCCCCTGAATACCATGAGCAGTTCTTC. Amino acids: CASRGGTSAPEYHEQFF.

The V gene is TRBV11-1, the J gene TRBJ2-1; unclear D gene. Germline CDR1 SGHAT, CDR2 FQDESV (reference sequence). V dropped 2 bases and J dropped 6 bases, with 8 bases sitting between them. CDR3 length equals 13 residues. The CDR3 coding sequence is TGTGCCAGCAGCTTATCCCCCGGCAATGAGCAGTTCTTC. The encoded protein is CASSLSPGNEQFF.

This sequence joins TRBV25-1 and TRBJ2-3, with D tentatively TRBD1 (7 bases). V was clipped by 8 bases and J by 1 base, with 13 bases between them. Germline V gene data show CDR1 as MGHDK and CDR2 as SYGVNS. CDR3 length: 14 amino acids. DNA of the CDR3: TGTGCCAGCGGGTGGAGGGGGCGCACAGATACGCAGTATTTT. Residues: CASGWRGRTDTQYF.

The chain recombines TRBV28 with TRBJ2-1; tentative D call: TRBD1 (5 bases). The V gene's germline CDR1 is MDHEN and CDR2 SYDVKM. This CDR3 has 16 residues. Trimming pared 7 bases from V and 0 bases from J, leaving 16 bases between. In DNA, the CDR3 is TGTGCCAGCATCCCCAGGGTGCCAAGCTCCTACAATGAGCAGTTCTTC. This gives the protein CASIPRVPSSYNEQFF.

V is TRBV9 and J is TRBJ1-2; 10 bases map to TRBD1. CDR3 length equals 14 residues. The ends lost 0 bases at V and 8 bases at J; junction bases unmatched: 4. Germline-derived CDR1 and CDR2 are SGDLS and YYNGEE. The CDR3 bases are TGTGCCAGCAGCGTAGGAGGGACAGGGGAAGGCTACACCTTC. Its translation: CASSVGGTGEGYTF.

V is TRBV5-6 and J is TRBJ2-3, with D possibly matching TRBD2 (6 bases). The CDR3 extends over 15 amino acids. Per germline, CDR1 SGHDT and CDR2 YYEEEE. V lost 0 bases, J lost 5 bases, and 13 bases lay in between. This CDR3 is CASSLGLAQGDTQYF. In DNA form, the CDR3 reads TGTGCCAGCAGCTTGGGGCTAGCGCAGGGAGATACGCAGTATTTT.

The chain has TRBV15 and TRBJ2-7; TRBD1 agrees at 7 bases. CDR1 LNHNV and CDR2 YYDKDF come from the germline V gene (reference sequence). The CDR3 covers 14 residues. The V gene end was trimmed by 0 bases and the J gene end by 11 bases; junction bases not matched to a gene: 10. The CDR3 DNA is TGTGCCACCAGCAGAGATTTTAGGGACAGCCAAAAGTACTTC. It translates to CATSRDFRDSQKYF.